This TCR beta chain was obtained from a study of blood T cell repertoires in COVID-19. CDR1 SEHNR and CDR2 FQNEAQ come from the germline V gene (reference sequence). This CDR3 comprises 15 residues. Trimming left V 0 bases short and J 7 bases short, with 15 bases between. Sequencing used immunoSEQ multiplex PCR; TCRdb keeps in-frame clones, though not all of them. Here the sample spans around 240,000 clones, more than 65% being singletons. The TCR was taken from a woman aged 35 to 49 who had recovered from COVID-19. The sequencing input was peripheral blood. The chain has TRBV7-9 and TRBJ1-2; D is unresolved. The CDR3 is CASSLASPPSGGYTF. The CDR3, as DNA: TGTGCCAGCAGCTTAGCCTCGCCCCCGTCGGGTGGCTACACCTTC.